Below are 4 T cell receptor beta chains sequenced from a single sample in a study of cytomegalovirus exposure and HLA in healthy donors. Repertoires were generated with immunoSEQ multiplex PCR, while TCRdb's copy carries only in-frame clones and drops some. The sample comprises about 63,000 clones, around 89% of which are singletons, and around 1.2% rests with the top ten. Sequencing was carried out using PBMCs. Receptor source: a young woman in good health and CMV-seronegative.

This clone has a single count. The chain employs TRBV5-1 and TRBJ2-1, with D possibly TRBD1 on 6 matching bases. V lost 1 base and J lost 0, with 8 bases in between. In germline, CDR1 is SGHRS, CDR2 YFSETQ. The CDR3 covers 15 residues. The CDR3 coding sequence is TGCGCCAGCAGCTTGTCAGGGGTCTCCTACAATGAGCAGTTCTTC. Amino acid sequence: CASSLSGVSYNEQFF.

The gene calls are TRBV27 and TRBJ1-4, with TRBD1 as a possible D gene (6 bases). V was cut by 4 bases and J by 6 bases, with 15 bases left in between. The CDR3 covers 15 residues. Germline CDR1 is MNHEY and CDR2 is SMNVEV (reference sequence). The CDR3 coding sequence is TGTGCCAGCAGTTCCTCCTACAGGGTTGATGAAAAACTGTTTTTT. Its translation: CASSSSYRVDEKLFF.

This chain joins TRBV7-2 and TRBJ2-7; TRBD2 matches 15 bases. The CDR3 spans 17 residues. Trimming at V came to 2 bases and at J to 4 bases, leaving 6 bases not matched to a gene. The V gene's germline CDR1 is SGHTA and CDR2 FQGNSA. As DNA, the CDR3 is TGTGCCAGCAGCTTAATGCCCGGGACTAGCGGGAGGTACGAGCAGTACTTC. It yields the protein CASSLMPGTSGRYEQYF. Full variable domain (missing parts from reference TRBV7-2 and TRBJ2-7): GAGVSQSPSNKVTEKGKDVELRCDPISGHTALYWYRQSLGQGLEFLIYFQGNSAPDKSGLPSDRFSAERTGGSVSTLTIQRTQQEDSAVYLCASSLMPGTSGRYEQYFGPGTRLTVT.

The chain is built from TRBV18 and TRBJ2-6, with D possibly being TRBD2 (6 bases). Germline V gene sequence: CDR1 KGHSH, CDR2 LQKENI. The V gene lost 1 base and the J gene lost 0 bases, with 16 bases spanning the gap. The CDR3 spans 19 residues. CDR3: CASSPRGEVGPSGANVLTF. The CDR3 DNA sequence: TGTGCCAGCTCACCACGAGGGGAGGTGGGCCCCTCTGGGGCCAACGTCCTGACTTTC.